The next 6 T cell receptor beta chains were all read from a single sample in a study of cytomegalovirus exposure and HLA in healthy donors. This PCR relied on a set of 60 Vbeta primers and 13 Jbeta primers. Using immunoSEQ multiplex PCR, the repertoire was profiled, and TCRdb retains in-frame clones only, with some absent. The sample yields about 160,000 clones, approximately 85% seen once. Sequencing used PBMCs. The receptors here all came from a man in his fifties in good health and CMV-seropositive.

V is TRBV20-1 and J is TRBJ1-3; no reliable D call. This CDR3 comprises 11 residues. Germline loops: CDR1 DFQATT, CDR2 SNEGSKA (reference sequence). The V gene lost 6 bases and the J gene lost 6 bases, with 9 bases spanning the gap. CDR3: CSALGSNTIYF. The CDR3 coding sequence is TGCAGTGCACTAGGTTCAAACACCATATATTTT.

This chain uses TRBV5-6 with TRBJ2-3, with a tentative D call TRBD1 (5 bases). V was cut by 1 base and J by 8 bases, with 17 bases left in between. The CDR3 spans 15 residues. Germline V gene lookup returns CDR1 SGHDT and CDR2 YYEEEE. CDR3 in DNA: TGTGCCAGCAGCTTGAGGGGTGCGGCTCTGGGTACGCAGTATTTT. Residues: CASSLRGAALGTQYF.

J is TRBJ1-5 and V is TRBV7-9; no clear D gene. Germline CDR1 reads SEHNR; CDR2 reads FQNEAQ (reference sequence). Trimming stripped 5 bases from V and 6 bases from J, with 8 bases between. This CDR3 spans 12 amino acids. The CDR3 coding sequence is TGTGCCAGCAGCCTTTCTCTTCAGCCCCAGCATTTT. Its protein is CASSLSLQPQHF.

The chain is built from TRBV6-5 and TRBJ2-2; D uncertain. The length of the CDR3 is 14 residues. The V and J ends lost 6 bases and 1 base respectively, with 9 bases between them. Germline-derived CDR1 and CDR2 are MNHEY and SVGAGI. This chain's CDR3 is CASRRSENTGELFF. CDR3 bases: TGTGCCAGCAGAAGGAGCGAGAACACCGGGGAGCTGTTTTTT.

The CDR3 region is CSGQGGTNEKLFF. DNA of the CDR3: TGCAGCGGCCAAGGGGGAACTAATGAAAAACTGTTTTTT. V gene TRBV29-1 combines with J gene TRBJ1-4; perhaps TRBD1 as D (6 bases). Germline V gives CDR1 SQVTM, CDR2 ANQGSEA. CDR3 length: 13 amino acids. V was clipped by 7 bases and J by 1 base, with 10 bases between them. Based on the CDR3 plus reference TRBV29-1 and TRBJ1-4, the full variable domain is SAVISQKPSRDICQRGTSLTIQCQVDSQVTMMFWYRQQPGQSLTLIATANQGSEATYESGFVIDKFPISRPNLTFSTLTVSNMSPEDSSIYLCSGQGGTNEKLFFGSGTQLSVL.

The genes are TRBV7-9 and TRBJ1-6, with D possibly TRBD1 on 6 matching bases. The V gene's germline CDR1 is SEHNR and CDR2 FQNEAQ (reference sequence). The CDR3 length is 13 residues. V was cut by 5 bases and J by 14 bases, with 16 bases left in between. This CDR3 is CASSGGGHPTLHF. In nucleotides, the CDR3 is TGTGCCAGCAGCGGGGGGGGACATCCAACCCTCCACTTT.